This T cell receptor beta chain was identified in a study of T cell repertoires in cytomegalovirus infection. The CDR3 has 14 residues. V was shortened by 6 bases and J by 5 bases, with 16 bases between the two germline ends. CDR1 and CDR2 from the germline V gene are LNHDA and SQIVND (reference sequence). General study findings and limits: Across the ex vivo response, the dominant clonotypes were HLA-C-restricted CMV-specific TCR beta clonotypes.

This clonotype was found a few times. The antigen remains undetermined. TCRdb processed the reads anew with MiXCR; each CDR3 protein has one entry. This sample carries some 220,000 distinct CDR3 sequences, 10% to 15% of them seen once, and the ten largest clones take roughly 1.7%. This receptor was obtained from a human donor in good health (CMV status not recorded). Some clones in this sample may be carry-over from other donors' samples. This chain uses TRBV19 with TRBJ2-5, with D perhaps matching TRBD1 (6 bases). Sequencing was done on a sample of PBMCs. In nucleotides, the CDR3 is TGTGCCAGTAGCCCCCAGGGGTCCGGCGAGACCCAGTACTTC. This sequence encodes CASSPQGSGETQYF.